These 15 T cell receptor beta chains were all obtained from the same sample, sequenced in a study of blood T cell repertoires in COVID-19. The method was immunoSEQ multiplex PCR; TCRdb's version includes in-frame clones alone and lacks a portion of them. This sample carries 100,000 to 150,000 clones, over 60% of them seen once, and the ten largest clones take under 2.5%. The sample comprised peripheral blood. The receptor source for this set is a woman between 65 and 79 years old with acute or convalescent COVID-19.

V usage is TRBV2 and J usage is TRBJ2-1; 11 bases agree with TRBD2. Germline assignment: CDR1 SNHLY and CDR2 FYNNEI. V dropped 1 base and J dropped 2; count of bases not matched to a gene: 1. This CDR3 is built from 16 residues. The chain's CDR3 is CASSEGGLAAYNEQFF. In nucleotides, the CDR3 is TGTGCCAGCAGTGAAGGGGGACTAGCGGCCTACAATGAGCAGTTCTTC.

This sequence joins TRBV11-3 and TRBJ2-7; D is uncertain. Trimming cost V 2 bases and J 3 bases, with 11 bases left between them. This CDR3 is 14 amino acids long. Germline loops: CDR1 SGHNT, CDR2 YENEEA. CDR3 loop: CASSLKAGNYEQYF. As DNA, the CDR3 is TGTGCCAGCAGCTTAAAGGCAGGCAACTACGAGCAGTACTTC. Supplemented by reference TRBV11-3 and TRBJ2-7, the full variable domain reads EAGVVQSPRYKIIEKKQPVAFWCNPISGHNTLYWYLQNLGQGPELLIRYENEEAVDDSQLPKDRFSAERLKGVDSTLKIQPAELGDSAVYLCASSLKAGNYEQYFGPGTRLTVT.

This chain uses TRBV11-2 with TRBJ2-1; TRBD2 aligns across 8 bases. Trimming took 2 bases from V and 3 from J; bases not matched to a gene: 6. The CDR3 contains 16 residues. Germline assignment: CDR1 SGHAT and CDR2 FQNNGV. In nucleotides, the CDR3 is TGTGCCAGCAGCTTATTTACCGGGGGGGACTACAATGAGCAGTTCTTC. The encoded protein is CASSLFTGGDYNEQFF.

This clone was found once. The chain joins TRBV6-2 or TRBV6-3 to TRBJ2-7; D possibly corresponds to TRBD2 (5 bases). This CDR3 region has 12 residues. CDR1 and CDR2 from the germline V gene are MNHEY and SVGEGT. V was pared by 6 bases and J by 0 bases, with 6 bases between. This CDR3 reads CASSDYSYEQYF. The CDR3 DNA sequence: TGTGCCAGCAGCGACTACTCCTACGAGCAGTACTTC.

The chain joins TRBV27 to TRBJ2-5; D is perhaps TRBD2 (6 bases). Trimming removed 2 bases at V and 2 bases at J, with 12 bases between. Germline V gives CDR1 MNHEY, CDR2 SMNVEV (reference sequence). This CDR3 comprises 15 residues. The DNA for the CDR3 is TGTGCCAGCAGTTTAGACGCCGGAGGGCAAGAGACCCAGTACTTC. This codes for CASSLDAGGQETQYF.

This clone was observed at least ten times. The V and J genes are TRBV5-1 and TRBJ2-7; TRBD1 might be the D (6 bases). V shed 4 bases and J shed 4 bases, with 12 bases lying between them. The CDR3 length is 13 residues. The germline V gene has CDR1 SGHRS and CDR2 YFSETQ. The CDR3: CASSPNREYEQYF. The CDR3 DNA is TGCGCCAGCAGCCCAAACAGGGAGTACGAGCAGTACTTC.

The chain links TRBV5-4 to TRBJ1-6; no clear D gene. CDR1 is SGHNT, CDR2 YYREEE, per germline (reference sequence). The CDR3 is 14 amino acids. V lost 1 base, J lost 5 bases, and 7 bases lay in between. CDR3 region: CASSLPVDNSPLHF. In DNA form, the CDR3 reads TGTGCCAGCAGCTTGCCGGTGGATAATTCACCCCTCCACTTT. Drawing the rest from reference TRBV5-4 and TRBJ1-6, the complete variable domain is ETGVTQSPTHLIKTRGQQVTLRCSSQSGHNTVSWYQQALGQGPQFIFQYYREEENGRGNFPPRFSGLQFPNYSSELNVNALELDDSALYLCASSLPVDNSPLHFGNGTRLTVT.

CDR3 nucleotide sequence: TGTGCCAGCAGCTCCCGTGGGACAGTCTCCTACGAGCAGTACTTC. It encodes CASSSRGTVSYEQYF. The rearrangement links TRBV11-1 to TRBJ2-7; 7 bases agree with TRBD1. Germline CDR1 is SGHAT and CDR2 is FQDESV (reference sequence). CDR3 length: 15 amino acids. V shed 4 bases and J 0 bases; nucleotides not matched to a gene: 6. Based on the CDR3 plus reference TRBV11-1 and TRBJ2-7, the full variable domain is EAEVAQSPRYKITEKSQAVAFWCDPISGHATLYWYRQILGQGPELLVQFQDESVVDDSQLPKDRFSAERLKGVDSTLKIQPAELGDSAMYLCASSSRGTVSYEQYFGPGTRLTVT.

This clone appeared many times. The chain joins TRBV12-3 or TRBV12-4 to TRBJ2-2; D uncertain. The V end lost 0 bases, the J end lost 8 bases, and 7 bases lay between the germline ends. The CDR3 totals 13 residues. The CDR3 reads CASSLALTGELFF. The CDR3 nucleotides are TGTGCCAGCAGTTTAGCGCTAACTGGGGAGCTGTTTTTT.

Here the CDR3 DNA reads TGCGCCAGCAGCTTGGGGGCCGCCACTGAAGCTTTCTTT. The encoded protein is CASSLGAATEAFF. The chain couples TRBV5-1 to TRBJ1-1; D remains ambiguous. This CDR3 has 13 residues. V lost 0 bases to trimming and J lost 4 bases, with 7 bases between them. CDR1 is SGHRS, CDR2 YFSETQ, per germline. The full variable domain, in which reference TRBV5-1 and TRBJ1-1 provide the parts outside the CDR3, is KAGVTQTPRYLIKTRGQQVTLSCSPISGHRSVSWYQQTPGQGLQFLFEYFSETQRNKGNFPGRFSGRQFSNSRSEMNVSTLELGDSALYLCASSLGAATEAFFGQGTRLTVV.

This chain joins TRBV15 and TRBJ2-3, with TRBD2 matching over 10 bases. The CDR3 runs 16 residues. J was trimmed by 4 bases and V by 0 bases; bases with no gene match: 4. Per the germline V gene, CDR1 is LNHNV and CDR2 is YYDKDF (reference sequence). This CDR3 is CATSRDNGLAADTQYF. The CDR3 nucleotides are TGTGCCACCAGCAGAGATAATGGACTAGCGGCAGATACGCAGTATTTT.

The CDR3 sequence: CSVRSGRNTGELFF. CDR3 sequence (DNA): TGCAGCGTTCGGAGCGGGCGGAACACCGGGGAGCTGTTTTTT. The chain is built from TRBV29-1 and TRBJ2-2; maybe TRBD2 (6 bases). CDR3 length: 14 amino acids. Trimming removed 5 bases from V and 1 base from J, with 11 bases in between. Germline assignment: CDR1 SQVTM and CDR2 ANQGSEA.

This clone came up a few times. This chain links TRBV9 with TRBJ2-5, with 10 bases lining up with TRBD1. Per the germline V gene, CDR1 is SGDLS and CDR2 is YYNGEE. After removal of 3 bases from V and 4 bases from J, the junction contained 6 bases not matched to a gene. The CDR3 is 15 amino acids. Here the CDR3 reads CASSDLTGGRETQYF. CDR3 bases: TGTGCCAGCAGCGACCTGACAGGGGGCCGAGAGACCCAGTACTTC.

The chain carries TRBV29-1 and TRBJ1-2; 7 bases agree with TRBD1. Germline values: CDR1 SQVTM, CDR2 ANQGSEA. This CDR3 has 15 amino acids. With V trimmed by 5 bases and J by 2 bases, 11 bases remained unmatched. For the CDR3, the DNA is TGCAGCGTTACTACCCAAGGGACAGCAAACTATGGCTACACCTTC. Translating it yields CSVTTQGTANYGYTF.

Turning to this clone: The same CDR3 also results from other DNA sequences found in this sample. This sequence joins TRBV6-5 and TRBJ1-2; possible D gene TRBD1, 5 bases. The CDR3 extends over 13 amino acids. The germline V gene has CDR1 MNHEY and CDR2 SVGAGI. V lost 2 bases and J lost 1, with 5 bases in between. The CDR3 DNA reads as TGTGCCAGCAGTTACGACAGTAACTATGGCTACACCTTC. Translated: CASSYDSNYGYTF.